This T cell receptor beta chain is drawn from a study of cytomegalovirus exposure and HLA in healthy donors. Overall study results and limits: Excluded were some V segments that proved indistinguishable, including TRBV6-2 and TRBV6-3. The authors later found most CMV-associated TCR beta chains appeared HLA-restricted. A reported reduction in N-insertions relative to the roughly 700-donor mean was seen in an Asian-associated ancestry cluster in a later analysis.

Deletions cut 4 bases from V and 1 base from J, with 14 bases between. The V gene's germline CDR1 is SGDLS and CDR2 YYNGEE. The CDR3 runs to 15 residues. The PCR ran on 60 Vbeta and 13 Jbeta primers. Repertoires were generated with immunoSEQ multiplex PCR, while TCRdb's copy carries only in-frame clones and drops some. In the table there are more than 100,000 clones, 75% to 85% of which are singletons. Nominal health characterized the donors when sampled, though unrecorded immune exposures were likely. To note about this clone: Its specificity is not known.

This clonotype was obtained from a woman younger than 30 in good health and CMV-seropositive. The rearrangement joins TRBV9 to TRBJ1-1; D not resolved. The sequenced sample consisted of PBMCs. The CDR3 is CASSLEGLGNTEAFF. CDR3 sequence (DNA): TGTGCCAGCAGCTTGGAGGGCCTAGGGAACACTGAAGCTTTCTTT.